Listed below are T cell receptor beta chains from one sample, sequenced in a study of blood T cell repertoires in COVID-19. Clones were read by immunoSEQ multiplex PCR, and TCRdb kept only the in-frame ones, dropping some. The sample carries over 120,000 clones, roughly 86% recorded once. The specimen sequenced was peripheral blood. These receptors all stem from a man between 65 and 85 years old with acute or convalescent COVID-19. Each CDR3 is given with its conserved first and last residue. D genes are given only for firm matches. Only part of the rows carry a size: once, few, many, or a class if the clone is expanded.

v_gene: TRBV5-1; abundance: NA; d_gene: NA; j_gene: TRBJ1-6; CDR3nt: TGCGCCAGCAGCTTGGACAGAAGAAATAATTCACCCCTCCACTTT; CDR3aa: CASSLDRRNNSPLHF
v_gene: TRBV28; abundance: NA; d_gene: NA; j_gene: TRBJ2-5; CDR3nt: TGTGCCAGCAGTTTATGGGCCAGCCAAGAGACCCAGTACTTC; CDR3aa: CASSLWASQETQYF
v_gene: TRBV5-1; abundance: NA; d_gene: TRBD1; j_gene: TRBJ1-6; CDR3nt: TGCGCCAGCAGTTTTGGGCCGGGACAGAATTCACCCCTCCACTTT; CDR3aa: CASSFGPGQNSPLHF
v_gene: TRBV2; abundance: NA; d_gene: TRBD1; j_gene: TRBJ2-6; CDR3nt: TGTGCCAGCAGTAACGACAGGGCTGGGGCCAACGTCCTGACTTTC; CDR3aa: CASSNDRAGANVLTF
v_gene: TRBV19; abundance: NA; d_gene: TRBD2; j_gene: TRBJ2-3; CDR3nt: TGTGCCAGTAGTAGGCTAGCGGGAGTCTCAGATACGCAGTATTTT; CDR3aa: CASSRLAGVSDTQYF
v_gene: TRBV6-5; abundance: few; d_gene: TRBD1; j_gene: TRBJ1-4; CDR3nt: TGTGCCAGCAGCATACAGGGGGCAAATGAAAAACTGTTTTTT; CDR3aa: CASSIQGANEKLFF
v_gene: TRBV3-1/TRBV3-2; abundance: NA; d_gene: TRBD1; j_gene: TRBJ1-1; CDR3nt: TGTGCCAGCAGTCAGACAGGGGGTATCGCTGAAGCTTTCTTT; CDR3aa: CASSQTGGIAEAFF
v_gene: TRBV2; abundance: NA; d_gene: TRBD1; j_gene: TRBJ1-4; CDR3nt: TGTGCCAGCAGTGAGACAGGGTTTGCAACTAATGAAAAACTGTTTTTT; CDR3aa: CASSETGFATNEKLFF
v_gene: TRBV3-1/TRBV3-2; abundance: NA; d_gene: NA; j_gene: TRBJ2-7; CDR3nt: TGTGCCAGCAGCCAAGATGTGAGCTCCTACGAGCAGTACTTC; CDR3aa: CASSQDVSSYEQYF
v_gene: TRBV19; abundance: once; d_gene: NA; j_gene: TRBJ1-1; CDR3nt: TGTGCCAGTAGTACCGGACAGTCGGGGCGTGCTTTCTTT; CDR3aa: CASSTGQSGRAFF
v_gene: TRBV5-1; abundance: NA; d_gene: TRBD1; j_gene: TRBJ2-1; CDR3nt: TGCGCCAGCAGCTTGAGGGGGCTGGGCAACAATGAGCAGTTCTTC; CDR3aa: CASSLRGLGNNEQFF
v_gene: TRBV9; abundance: NA; d_gene: NA; j_gene: TRBJ1-2; CDR3nt: TGTGCCAGCAGCGTAGGAGGGGGACCGGGTGGCTACACCTTC; CDR3aa: CASSVGGGPGGYTF
v_gene: TRBV12-3/TRBV12-4; abundance: few; d_gene: TRBD1; j_gene: TRBJ1-5; CDR3nt: TGTGCCAGCAGTGACAGGGAAAATCAGCCCCAGCATTTT; CDR3aa: CASSDRENQPQHF
v_gene: TRBV5-1; abundance: NA; d_gene: NA; j_gene: TRBJ2-1; CDR3nt: TGCGCCAGCGTGGGAGGAGCCCAAAGCTCCTACAATGAGCAGTTCTTC; CDR3aa: CASVGGAQSSYNEQFF
v_gene: TRBV5-1; abundance: NA; d_gene: TRBD1; j_gene: TRBJ2-3; CDR3nt: TGCGCCAGCAGTACAGGGGTCTTGGGCACAGATACGCAGTATTTT; CDR3aa: CASSTGVLGTDTQYF
v_gene: TRBV5-6; abundance: NA; d_gene: NA; j_gene: TRBJ1-4; CDR3nt: TGTGCCAGCAGCTTGGGGGGGCGGAATGAAAAACTGTTTTTT; CDR3aa: CASSLGGRNEKLFF
v_gene: TRBV28; abundance: few; d_gene: TRBD1; j_gene: TRBJ1-3; CDR3nt: TGTGCCAGCAGTTTTCGAGACAGGGCCGGAAACACCATATATTTT; CDR3aa: CASSFRDRAGNTIYF
v_gene: TRBV30; abundance: NA; d_gene: NA; j_gene: TRBJ1-5; CDR3nt: NA; CDR3aa: CAGGLSGQPRANQPQHF
v_gene: TRBV3-1/TRBV3-2; abundance: NA; d_gene: TRBD1; j_gene: TRBJ2-3; CDR3nt: TGTGCCAGCAGCCAAGGGTTTGCAGGGGGCCTGGGTAGCACAGATACGCAGTATTTT; CDR3aa: CASSQGFAGGLGSTDTQYF
v_gene: TRBV14; abundance: NA; d_gene: TRBD1; j_gene: TRBJ2-7; CDR3nt: TGTGCCAGCAGCCGGGACAGGGTGTCCGAGCAGTACTTC; CDR3aa: CASSRDRVSEQYF
v_gene: TRBV7-2; abundance: NA; d_gene: NA; j_gene: TRBJ2-5; CDR3nt: TGTGCCAGCAGCATGGGGGGGGCTCAAGAGACCCAGTACTTC; CDR3aa: CASSMGGAQETQYF
v_gene: TRBV3-1/TRBV3-2; abundance: NA; d_gene: NA; j_gene: TRBJ2-6; CDR3nt: TGTGCCAGCAGCCGCCGAATGGGCGGGAACTCTGGGGCCAACGTCCTGACTTTC; CDR3aa: CASSRRMGGNSGANVLTF
v_gene: TRBV6-1; abundance: NA; d_gene: NA; j_gene: TRBJ1-6; CDR3nt: TGTGCCAGCAGTGACGGGGGGTATAATTCACCCCTCCACTTT; CDR3aa: CASSDGGYNSPLHF
v_gene: TRBV24-1; abundance: NA; d_gene: NA; j_gene: TRBJ2-7; CDR3nt: TGTGCCACCAGTGATCGGGAAGCCTACGAGCAGTACTTC; CDR3aa: CATSDREAYEQYF
v_gene: TRBV6-5; abundance: NA; d_gene: TRBD1; j_gene: TRBJ1-6; CDR3nt: TGTGCCAGCAGACGGGGACAGCCCAATTCACCCCTCCACTTT; CDR3aa: CASRRGQPNSPLHF
v_gene: TRBV15; abundance: few; d_gene: TRBD2; j_gene: TRBJ2-1; CDR3nt: TGTGCCACCAGCAGAGATTGGCTAGCGGGGACTGAGCAGTTCTTC; CDR3aa: CATSRDWLAGTEQFF
v_gene: TRBV28; abundance: NA; d_gene: NA; j_gene: TRBJ2-7; CDR3nt: TGTGCCAGCACAGTGCACCTCCAGGGGCCCTACGAGCAGTACTTC; CDR3aa: CASTVHLQGPYEQYF
v_gene: TRBV6-5; abundance: NA; d_gene: NA; j_gene: TRBJ1-2; CDR3nt: TGTGCCAGCAGTTACAAAGCTGACTATGGCTACACCTTC; CDR3aa: CASSYKADYGYTF
v_gene: TRBV10-3; abundance: NA; d_gene: TRBD2; j_gene: TRBJ2-5; CDR3nt: TGTGCCACAGGGACTACAGAGCAAGAGACCCAGTACTTC; CDR3aa: CATGTTEQETQYF
v_gene: TRBV14; abundance: NA; d_gene: TRBD1; j_gene: TRBJ1-5; CDR3nt: TGTGCCAGCAGCCAAATGGGACAGGGAAATAGCAATCAGCCCCAGCATTTT; CDR3aa: CASSQMGQGNSNQPQHF
v_gene: TRBV6-5; abundance: NA; d_gene: NA; j_gene: TRBJ1-1; CDR3nt: TGTGCCAGCAGTTACTTCGGAGACAGTGCCCAAGCTTTCTTT; CDR3aa: CASSYFGDSAQAFF
v_gene: TRBV5-1; abundance: NA; d_gene: NA; j_gene: TRBJ2-7; CDR3nt: TGCGCCAGCAGCTTGGGAGGGGACAACTCCTACGAGCAGTACTTC; CDR3aa: CASSLGGDNSYEQYF
v_gene: TRBV27; abundance: NA; d_gene: TRBD1; j_gene: TRBJ2-1; CDR3nt: TGTGCCAGCATCAGGACAGGGGGCTACAATGAGCAGTTCTTC; CDR3aa: CASIRTGGYNEQFF
v_gene: TRBV27; abundance: once; d_gene: NA; j_gene: TRBJ2-7; CDR3nt: TGTGCCAGCAGCCCATGGGGGGAGACCCAAAACGAGCAGTACTTC; CDR3aa: CASSPWGETQNEQYF
v_gene: TRBV18; abundance: NA; d_gene: NA; j_gene: TRBJ1-4; CDR3nt: TGTGCCAGCACCGGCATGGAGGGGAATAATGAAAAACTGTTTTTT; CDR3aa: CASTGMEGNNEKLFF
v_gene: TRBV27; abundance: NA; d_gene: NA; j_gene: TRBJ1-4; CDR3nt: TGTGCCAGCAGTTCACTACCCCATGAAAAACTGTTTTTT; CDR3aa: CASSSLPHEKLFF
v_gene: TRBV28; abundance: NA; d_gene: TRBD1; j_gene: TRBJ1-2; CDR3nt: TGTGCCAGCAGTTTGGGGACAGGCATCAACTATAACTATGGCTACACCTTC; CDR3aa: CASSLGTGINYNYGYTF
v_gene: TRBV27; abundance: NA; d_gene: TRBD2; j_gene: TRBJ2-7; CDR3nt: TGTGCCAGCAGCACGGGACTAGCGGGGGGCTCCTACGAGCAGTACTTC; CDR3aa: CASSTGLAGGSYEQYF